This T cell receptor beta chain was captured by sequencing in a study of monozygotic twins with inflammatory bowel disease. As for this clonotype: What it binds is not known.

This CDR3 spans 12 amino acids. Germline V gene data show CDR1 as MDHEN and CDR2 as SYDVKM. Every TCR library drew on about 4,000 ng of total RNA. A template switching step added UMIs, each with a 6-nucleotide sample barcode. Each CDR3 protein gets one entry in TCRdb, which reprocessed the 5' RACE reads and gives no DNA. The sample holds roughly 150,000 distinct CDR3 sequences. Whole-study results and caveats: With others, IBD patients shared fewer clonotypes than healthy twins did, especially with disease activity.

V is TRBV28 and J is TRBJ2-3. Sequences were obtained from blood. This receptor was identified in a human donor with ulcerative colitis or Crohn's disease, or a healthy co-twin of an affected twin (not recorded which). The CDR3 sequence: CASEGWADTQYF. The whole variable domain, remainder taken from reference TRBV28 and TRBJ2-3, is DVKVTQSSRYLVKRTGEKVFLECVQDMDHENMFWYRQDPGLGLRLIYFSYDVKMKEKGDIPEGYSVSREKKERFSLILESASTNQTSMYLCASEGWADTQYFGPGTRLTVL.